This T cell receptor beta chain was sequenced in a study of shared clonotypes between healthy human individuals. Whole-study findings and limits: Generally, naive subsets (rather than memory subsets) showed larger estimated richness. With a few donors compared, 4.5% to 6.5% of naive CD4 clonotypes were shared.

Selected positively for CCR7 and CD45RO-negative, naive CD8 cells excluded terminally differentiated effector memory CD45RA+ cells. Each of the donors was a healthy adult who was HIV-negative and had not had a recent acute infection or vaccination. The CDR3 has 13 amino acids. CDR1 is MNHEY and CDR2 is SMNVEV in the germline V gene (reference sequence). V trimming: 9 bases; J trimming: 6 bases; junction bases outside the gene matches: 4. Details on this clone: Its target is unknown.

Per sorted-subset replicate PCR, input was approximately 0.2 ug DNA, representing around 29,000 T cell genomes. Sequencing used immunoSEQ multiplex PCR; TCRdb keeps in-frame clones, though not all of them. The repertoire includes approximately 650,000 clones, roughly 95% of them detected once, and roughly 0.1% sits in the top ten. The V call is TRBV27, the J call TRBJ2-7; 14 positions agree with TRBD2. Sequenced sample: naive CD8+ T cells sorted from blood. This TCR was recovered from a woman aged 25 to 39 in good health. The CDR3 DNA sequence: TGTGCCAGTAGACTAGCGGGAGGGCCCGAGCAGTACTTC. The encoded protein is CASRLAGGPEQYF.